This T cell receptor (beta chain) was profiled in a study of regulatory T cells in long-lasting Graves disease (dated by TCRdb to the early 2020s). With regard to the full study: Persistent Graves' disease was defined as persistently positive TSH receptor autoantibodies together with antithyroid drug treatment for over 5 years. Peripheral blood TCR sequencing and RNA sequencing compared persistent Graves' disease patients with newly diagnosed Graves' disease patients. The study was conducted in China and was registered as a clinical trial. TCR sequencing covered some 13 persistent and 20 newly diagnosed Graves' disease patients, approximately 33 samples in total. Persistent Graves' disease patients in the clinical cohort had taken antithyroid drugs for around 11 years on average. General findings and caveats noted by the study authors: Persistent patients shared more public clonotypes among themselves (2,741) than newly diagnosed patients did (approximately 870). The authors noted that the small sample size was a limitation that may lower accuracy. Only the TCR beta chain was sequenced and analyzed. Peripheral blood alone was examined, since thyroid tissue, which constituted the primary lesion, could not be accessed. TRBV28, TRBJ1-2 and TRBJ2-5 were preferentially used in persistent disease, while TRBV20-1 and TRBJ2-1 were favored in newly diagnosed disease. Compared with newly diagnosed patients, persistent Graves' disease patients had lower TCR Shannon entropy and fewer highly expanded clones, which suggests clonal expansion.

The sample's time point label, in plain terms: persistent/refractory GD, antithyroid drugs over 5 years with positive TRAb. For both TCR sequencing and RNA sequencing, RNA was extracted from PBMCs using TRIzol. Graves' disease was diagnosed according to American Thyroid Association guidelines. Patients were recruited from an endocrinology department in Xi'an, China. Each patient gave about 9.1 milliliters of peripheral blood, collected in an EDTA anticoagulant tube. PBMCs were isolated by Ficoll Paque Plus density gradient separation without further T cell sorting. An Agilent 2100 Bioanalyzer and agarose gel were used to check RNA quality, while a NanoDrop 2000 measured RNA concentration. Points on this clonotype: It lacks a known antigen. No qualities accompany the bases; no much larger clone lies one base away.

Library preparation employed multiplex PCR. Sequenced using an Illumina HiSeq 4000. iRepertoire HTBI primers and Arm-PCR amplification of CDR3 regions were used to construct TCR beta libraries. PCR products were gel purified before sequencing. The paper's processing steps were these. Across samples, around 62 TRBV and approximately 15 TRBJ segments were identified and used for gene usage analysis of CDR3 amino acid clonotypes. COPE and FqMerger were used to merge filtered high-quality paired reads into contigs. BLAST was used to align contigs to IMGT TRBV, TRBD and TRBJ reference genes, with CDR3 defined following IMGT. Any clonotype with a frequency above 0.1% was counted as a highly expanded clone. Shannon entropy served as the measure of repertoire diversity, while the Gini coefficient captured V-J evenness. A clonotype was considered public if more than one individual shared it. TCRdb cleaned the public reads at Q25 with fastp, built clones with MiXCR and kept in-frame beta chains. Entries that share a CDR3 protein sequence are merged under the most common genes and DNA. For this entry, the V and J calls and clone size follow TCRdb and not the study's own pipeline. This sample comprises around 460,000 distinct CDR3 sequences, around a fifth of them detected only once. Under 15% of the sample goes to the ten largest clones.

V sheds 5 bases and J sheds 8 bases, leaving 12 bases between their ends. The CDR3 goes from the cysteine to the phenylalanine over 13 residues. The DNA shown is the 39-base CDR3, in frame from base 1. The germline V gene yields SGHTA for CDR1 and FQGNSA for CDR2. This sequence was found in a female donor with Graves disease. Source: peripheral blood mononuclear cells (PBMCs), taken when the disease was refractory, from a patient treated with antithyroid drugs. The chain employs TRBV7-2 and TRBJ2-2; the D gene cannot be resolved reliably. The CDR3 here reads CASSNVGKGELFF. The sequence in DNA is TGTGCCAGCAGCAATGTAGGGAAAGGGGAGCTGTTTTTT.